A selection of T cell receptor beta chains follows, all from one sample in a study of molecular identifiers for immune sequencing clone quantification. TCRdb re-called the PCR reads through MiXCR, storing one row per CDR3 protein. The sample shows more than 85,000 distinct CDR3 sequences, 30% to 35% of them seen only once. The sample was naive CD8+ T cells from blood, with Jurkat cell RNA spiked in. The source of these receptors is a human donor in good health. Some libraries in this study had Jurkat cell RNA spiked in. The CDR3 runs from the conserved cysteine through the conserved F or W. The order of the fields is CDR3 DNA, CDR3 protein, D gene, clone size, V gene, J gene. D genes are given only for firm matches. Only part of the rows carry a size: once, few, many, or a class if the clone is expanded.

TGTGCCAGCAGCCCCCAACTAGCGGGAGATGTGGTGGAGCAGTACTTC	CASSPQLAGDVVEQYF	TRBD2	few	TRBV3-1	TRBJ2-7
TGCAGTGCTAGGCACCCGGGACAGGGGGTTCAGCCCCAGCATTTT	CSARHPGQGVQPQHF	TRBD1	few	TRBV20-1	TRBJ1-5
TGCGCCAGCAGCCAAGACCCAGCGGGTAATGGCAAAAACATTCAGTACTTC	CASSQDPAGNGKNIQYF	NA	NA	TRBV4-3	TRBJ2-4
TGTGCCAGCAGCGCGGGCCGGACAGATTTCTATGGCTACACCTTC	CASSAGRTDFYGYTF	NA	many	TRBV9	TRBJ1-2
TGTGCCAGCAGCTCCCGGGCCCGGGACTGGACCGGGGAGCTGTTTTTT	CASSSRARDWTGELFF	NA	NA	TRBV5-6	TRBJ2-2
TGTGCCAGCAGCCTCAGTTTTAGGGAGACCCTGTACTTC	CASSLSFRETLYF	NA	NA	TRBV11-3	TRBJ2-5
TGCAGTGCCGCGACAGGGTCCTACGAGCAGTACTTC	CSAATGSYEQYF	TRBD1	few	TRBV20-1	TRBJ2-7
TGTGCCAGCAGTTTAGTTCAGGCTAGCAATCAGCCCCAGCATTTT	CASSLVQASNQPQHF	NA	many	TRBV28	TRBJ1-5
TGCGCCAGCAGCCAAGAGAGGGCACCGGCGTCCTACGAGCAGTACTTC	CASSQERAPASYEQYF	NA	NA	TRBV4-3	TRBJ2-7
TGTGCCAGCAGCTTAGTGACTAGTCGGGAGCAGTTCTTC	CASSLVTSREQFF	NA	NA	TRBV7-9	TRBJ2-1
TGTGCCAGCAGCCCCCTGGACAGGGTAAATACCCCAGATACGCAGTATTTT	CASSPLDRVNTPDTQYF	TRBD1	many	TRBV7-2	TRBJ2-3
TGTGCCACCAGTGCCCGGGAGGGCCTCTACGAGCAGTACTTC	CATSAREGLYEQYF	TRBD2	NA	TRBV24-1	TRBJ2-7
TGTGCCAGCAGCTTGTCCAGGACGGTCTACGAGCAGTACTTC	CASSLSRTVYEQYF	NA	few	TRBV7-8	TRBJ2-7
TGTGCCAGCGCTCAGGGACAGGGGTATTCTCAAGATACGCAGTATTTT	CASAQGQGYSQDTQYF	TRBD1	few	TRBV6-1	TRBJ2-3
TGTGCCGGCAGGTCTCCTTTAGCGGGAGGCTCTGGGGCCAACGTCCTGACTTTC	CAGRSPLAGGSGANVLTF	TRBD2	NA	TRBV5-3	TRBJ2-6
TGTGCCAGCAGTTTACATCCTACCTATCAGCCCCAGCATTTT	CASSLHPTYQPQHF	NA	NA	TRBV27	TRBJ1-5
TGCAGCGTTGAAGGTGGGACAGGTGGCTACGAGCAGTACTTC	CSVEGGTGGYEQYF	TRBD1	NA	TRBV29-1	TRBJ2-7
TGTGCCAGCAGTCCCTCGGGCGGGCACTCCTGCGAGCAGTACTTC	CASSPSGGHSCEQYF	NA	NA	TRBV27	TRBJ2-7
TGTGCCAGCAGTTTGGGGCAGTTTTTCAATCAGCCCCAGCATTTT	CASSLGQFFNQPQHF	NA	few	TRBV28	TRBJ1-5
TGCAGTGCTAGTAGAGGAAACACCGGGGAGCTGTTTTTT	CSASRGNTGELFF	NA	NA	TRBV20-1	TRBJ2-2
TGTGCCAGCAGTAGGACAGTAGCCGGCACTGAAGCTTTCTTT	CASSRTVAGTEAFF	NA	NA	TRBV12-3/TRBV12-4	TRBJ1-1
TGTGTCACCAGTTCAGGGGTGGAGGCCGGGGAGCTGTTTTTT	CVTSSGVEAGELFF	NA	NA	TRBV24-1	TRBJ2-2
TGTGCCAGCAGCTTAGCTATGGGGGCCAATGAGCAGTTCTTC	CASSLAMGANEQFF	NA	NA	TRBV7-2	TRBJ2-1
TGTGCCAGCAGCTGGAGCACAGATACGCAGTATTTT	CASSWSTDTQYF	NA	many	TRBV5-5	TRBJ2-3
TGCAGCGTTGGGGGTGTCCCCCAGTTCTTC	CSVGGVPQFF	NA	many	TRBV29-1	TRBJ2-1
TGTGCCAGCAGTCGCCAGGAGCAAAATCAGCCCCAGCATTTT	CASSRQEQNQPQHF	NA	many	TRBV28	TRBJ1-5
TGTGCCAGCAGCTTAGGCCGGGGGAGTGAGACCGGGGAGCTGTTTTTT	CASSLGRGSETGELFF	NA	NA	TRBV13	TRBJ2-2
TGTGCCAGCAGCTTAATAGGCCAGCCGGGCCACGAGCAGTACTTC	CASSLIGQPGHEQYF	NA	NA	TRBV7-3	TRBJ2-7
TGTGCCAGCAGCGGCCGGGACAGGGTTCTCAATGAGCAGTTCTTC	CASSGRDRVLNEQFF	TRBD1	NA	TRBV9	TRBJ2-1
TGTGCCAGCAGCTCAGTAAATCCAGTGGGTGAGCAGTTCTTC	CASSSVNPVGEQFF	NA	few	TRBV7-9	TRBJ2-1
TGTGCCAGCTGTTCCTTAGGGGCGGGCGCCCGGGATACGCAGTATTTT	CASCSLGAGARDTQYF	NA	NA	TRBV12-3/TRBV12-4	TRBJ2-3
TGTGCCAGTAGTCTCGTCTGGAGCCAAGAGACCCAGTACTTC	CASSLVWSQETQYF	NA	NA	TRBV19	TRBJ2-5
TGTGCCAGCAGACCCGACAGGGAGGAAGGCACAGATACGCAGTATTTT	CASRPDREEGTDTQYF	NA	NA	TRBV6-2/TRBV6-3	TRBJ2-3
TGTGCCAGCAGTAGGACTAGCGAGTACTCCTACGAGCAGTACTTC	CASSRTSEYSYEQYF	TRBD2	few	TRBV28	TRBJ2-7
TGTGCCAGCAGCTCCCTCAGAGGGTTCGGCAATGAGCAGTTCTTC	CASSSLRGFGNEQFF	NA	NA	TRBV7-9	TRBJ2-1
TGTGCCAGCGGGACGATGACCTACGAGCAGTACTTC	CASGTMTYEQYF	NA	few	TRBV2	TRBJ2-7
TGTGCCAGCAGCCCGGGACTAGCGGGATTCGGCACAGATACGCAGTATTTT	CASSPGLAGFGTDTQYF	TRBD2	few	TRBV28	TRBJ2-3
TGCAGTGCTAAGGCGGCTTTTGGGAGCGCTGAAGCTTTCTTT	CSAKAAFGSAEAFF	NA	many	TRBV20-1	TRBJ1-1
TGTGCCAGCAGTTTACACCGGGCAGATACGCAGTATTTT	CASSLHRADTQYF	NA	few	TRBV27	TRBJ2-3
TGTGCCAGCAGCCCCAATCAGGGACAGAGCTCAGATACGCAGTATTTT	CASSPNQGQSSDTQYF	TRBD1	NA	TRBV7-9	TRBJ2-3
TGTGCCAGCAGCCTGGCTCGCCACCAAGAGACCCAGTACTTC	CASSLARHQETQYF	NA	NA	TRBV5-3	TRBJ2-5
TGTGCCAGCAGTCCCGTCGTTGGGGAGCTGTTTTTT	CASSPVVGELFF	NA	few	TRBV5-4	TRBJ2-2
TGTGCCAGCAGCGGGACTAATGAAAAACTGTTTTTT	CASSGTNEKLFF	NA	many	TRBV28	TRBJ1-4
TGTGCCAGTAGTATGGACGCGTGGGCTAACTATGGCTACACCTTC	CASSMDAWANYGYTF	NA	few	TRBV19	TRBJ1-2
TGTGCCAGCAGCTTAGCGGGACTACCTCTCGAGCAGTACTTC	CASSLAGLPLEQYF	TRBD2	NA	TRBV7-2	TRBJ2-7
TGTGCCAGCAGCACCCGGGATGTCACAGATACGCAGTATTTT	CASSTRDVTDTQYF	NA	NA	TRBV9	TRBJ2-3
TGTGCCAGCAGCCCAGCAGCGGGCTACACAGATACGCAGTATTTT	CASSPAAGYTDTQYF	NA	few	TRBV7-6	TRBJ2-3
TGTGCCAGCAGTTTCCGGGTCACTGAAGCTTTCTTT	CASSFRVTEAFF	NA	many	TRBV28	TRBJ1-1
TGTGCCAGCAGTTTTGGACTAGACACAGATACGCAGCATTTT	CASSFGLDTDTQHF	NA	NA	TRBV28	TRBJ1-5